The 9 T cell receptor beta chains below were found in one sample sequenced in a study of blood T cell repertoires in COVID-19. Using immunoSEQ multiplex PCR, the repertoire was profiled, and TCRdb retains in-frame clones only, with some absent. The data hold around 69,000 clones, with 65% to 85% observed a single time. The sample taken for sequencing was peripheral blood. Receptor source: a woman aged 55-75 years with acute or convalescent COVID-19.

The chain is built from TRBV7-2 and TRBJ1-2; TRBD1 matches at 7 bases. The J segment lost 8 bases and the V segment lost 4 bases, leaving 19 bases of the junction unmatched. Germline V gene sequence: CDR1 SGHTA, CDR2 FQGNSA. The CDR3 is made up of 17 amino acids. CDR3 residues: CASSSPGQELFFRGYTF. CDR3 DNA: TGTGCCAGCAGCTCGCCCGGACAGGAGCTATTTTTTCGAGGCTACACCTTC.

This CDR3 reads CASSLADSPPEAFF. DNA for the CDR3: TGTGCCAGCAGCTTAGCGGACAGCCCACCCGAAGCTTTCTTT. The chain couples TRBV7-2 to TRBJ1-1, with D maybe TRBD1 (6 bases). Germline lookup yields CDR1 SGHTA and CDR2 FQGNSA. The V end lost 0 bases, the J end lost 8 bases, and 13 bases lay between the germline ends. The CDR3 extends over 14 amino acids.

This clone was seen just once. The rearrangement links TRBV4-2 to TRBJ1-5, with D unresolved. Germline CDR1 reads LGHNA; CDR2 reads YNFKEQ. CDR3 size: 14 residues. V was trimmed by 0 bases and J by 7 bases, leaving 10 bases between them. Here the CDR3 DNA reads TGTGCCAGCAGCCAAGATTGGGGAGCACAGCCCCAGCATTTT. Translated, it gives CASSQDWGAQPQHF.

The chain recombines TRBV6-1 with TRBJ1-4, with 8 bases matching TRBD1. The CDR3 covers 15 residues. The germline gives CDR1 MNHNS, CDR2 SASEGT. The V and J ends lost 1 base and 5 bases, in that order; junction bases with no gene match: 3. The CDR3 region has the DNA TGTGCCAGCAGTGAAGGGACAGGGATCAATGAAAAACTGTTTTTT. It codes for CASSEGTGINEKLFF.

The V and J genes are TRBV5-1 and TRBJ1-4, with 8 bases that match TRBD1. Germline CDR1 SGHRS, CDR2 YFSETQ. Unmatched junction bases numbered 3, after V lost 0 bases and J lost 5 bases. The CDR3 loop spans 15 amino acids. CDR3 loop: CASSLVTGGNEKLFF. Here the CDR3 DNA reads TGCGCCAGCAGCTTGGTAACAGGGGGAAATGAAAAACTGTTTTTT.

CDR3 residues: CASSIGTNYNEQFF. In nucleotides, the CDR3 is TGTGCCAGTAGTATCGGGACAAACTACAATGAGCAGTTCTTC. V gene TRBV19 combines with J gene TRBJ2-1; weak D call: TRBD1 (6 bases). Germline CDR1 and CDR2: LNHDA and SQIVND (reference sequence). The V gene lost 3 bases and the J gene lost 3 bases, with 9 bases spanning the gap. The CDR3 has 14 residues.

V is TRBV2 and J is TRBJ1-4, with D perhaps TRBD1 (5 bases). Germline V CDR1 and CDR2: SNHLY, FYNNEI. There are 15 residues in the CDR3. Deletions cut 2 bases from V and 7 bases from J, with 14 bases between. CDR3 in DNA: TGTGCCAGCAGTGAATTTGGCAGGGAAGGTGAAAAACTGTTTTTT. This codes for CASSEFGREGEKLFF.

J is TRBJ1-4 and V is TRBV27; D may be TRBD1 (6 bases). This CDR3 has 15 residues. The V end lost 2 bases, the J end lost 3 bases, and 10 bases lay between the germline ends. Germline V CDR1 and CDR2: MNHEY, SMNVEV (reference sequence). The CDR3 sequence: CASSLQGIANEKLFF. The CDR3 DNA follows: TGTGCCAGCAGTTTACAGGGGATTGCTAATGAAAAACTGTTTTTT.

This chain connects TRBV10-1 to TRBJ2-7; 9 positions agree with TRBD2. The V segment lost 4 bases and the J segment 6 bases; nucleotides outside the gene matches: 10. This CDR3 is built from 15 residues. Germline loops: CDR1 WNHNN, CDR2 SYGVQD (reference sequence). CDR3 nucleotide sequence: TGCGCCAGCAGTGGGGTCTTAGCGGGAGTTGGCGAGCAGTACTTC. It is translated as CASSGVLAGVGEQYF.